This TCR beta chain was sequenced in a study of Tregs in tolerant kidney transplant recipients. For the study at large: Related graft donors supplied nonmyeloablative bone marrow transplants, and mixed chimerism was transient. Study findings and constraints: In tolerant patients, donor-specific Tregs outgrew total Tregs, suggesting antigen-driven expansion.

A word on this clone: Its matching antigen is unknown.

CDR3 length equals 15 residues. The V and J ends lost 0 bases and 6 bases respectively, with 12 bases between them. Per the germline V gene, CDR1 is LGHNA and CDR2 is YSLEER. TCRdb's copy holds only in-frame clones and misses some; the assay was immunoSEQ multiplex PCR. The sample lists about 87,000 clones, more than 85% occurring once. Unstimulated Tregs (CD4+CD25+CD127-) and CD4+CD25- non-Tregs were sorted from PBMCs. This receptor was obtained from a human donor who received a combined kidney and bone marrow transplant. Sample: CD4+ T cells from blood, taken before the transplant. The rearrangement links TRBV4-3 to TRBJ2-1; D is unclear. Here the CDR3 DNA reads TGCGCCAGCAGCCAAGATTCCCGGAGACCCAATGAGCAGTTCTTC. Residues: CASSQDSRRPNEQFF.